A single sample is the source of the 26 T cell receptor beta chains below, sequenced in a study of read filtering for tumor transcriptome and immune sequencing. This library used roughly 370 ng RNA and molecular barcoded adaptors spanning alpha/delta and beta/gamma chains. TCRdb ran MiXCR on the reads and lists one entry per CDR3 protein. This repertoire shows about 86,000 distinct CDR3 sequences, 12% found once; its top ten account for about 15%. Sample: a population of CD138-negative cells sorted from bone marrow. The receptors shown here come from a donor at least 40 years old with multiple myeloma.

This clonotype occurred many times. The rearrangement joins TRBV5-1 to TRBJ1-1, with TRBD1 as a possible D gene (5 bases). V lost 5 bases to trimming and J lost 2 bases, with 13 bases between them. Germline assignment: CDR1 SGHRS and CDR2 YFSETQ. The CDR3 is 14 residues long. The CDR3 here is CASRQQAGNTEAFF. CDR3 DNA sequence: TGCGCCAGCAGACAACAGGCGGGAAACACTGAAGCTTTCTTT.

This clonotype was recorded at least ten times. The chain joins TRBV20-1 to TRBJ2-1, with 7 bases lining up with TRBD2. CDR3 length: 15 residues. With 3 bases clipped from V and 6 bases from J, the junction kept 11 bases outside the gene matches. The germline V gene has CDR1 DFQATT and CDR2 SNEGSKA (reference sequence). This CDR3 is CSAREPGLRSNEQFF. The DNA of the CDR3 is TGCAGTGCTAGGGAACCGGGACTAAGAAGCAATGAGCAGTTCTTC.

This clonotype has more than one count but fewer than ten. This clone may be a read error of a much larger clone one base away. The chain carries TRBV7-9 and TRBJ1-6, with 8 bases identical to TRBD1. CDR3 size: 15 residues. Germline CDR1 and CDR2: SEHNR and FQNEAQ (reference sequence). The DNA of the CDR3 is TGTGCCATCAGCTTAGGACAGGGAGGAAATTCACCCCTCCACTTT. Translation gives CAISLGQGGNSPLHF.

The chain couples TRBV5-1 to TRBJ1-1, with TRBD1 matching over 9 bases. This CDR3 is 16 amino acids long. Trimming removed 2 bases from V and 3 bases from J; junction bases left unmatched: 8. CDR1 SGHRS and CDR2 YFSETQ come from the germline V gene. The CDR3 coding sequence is TGCGCCAGCAGCTTCGGGACAGGGAGGGAGGACACTGAAGCTTTCTTT. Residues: CASSFGTGREDTEAFF.

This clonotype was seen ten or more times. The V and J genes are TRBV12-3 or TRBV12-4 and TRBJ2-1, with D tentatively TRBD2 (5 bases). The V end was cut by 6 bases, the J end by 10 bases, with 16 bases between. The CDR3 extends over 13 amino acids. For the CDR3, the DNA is TGTGCCAGCAGCCCCGGACTGACGGGCGAGCAGTTCTTC. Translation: CASSPGLTGEQFF.

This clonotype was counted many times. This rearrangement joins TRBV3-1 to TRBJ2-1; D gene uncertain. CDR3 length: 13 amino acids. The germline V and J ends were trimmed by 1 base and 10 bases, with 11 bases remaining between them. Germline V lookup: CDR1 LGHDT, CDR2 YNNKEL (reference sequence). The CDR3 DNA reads TGTGCCAGCAGCCAAGTCGTGGGTCGAGAGCAGTTCTTC. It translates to CASSQVVGREQFF.

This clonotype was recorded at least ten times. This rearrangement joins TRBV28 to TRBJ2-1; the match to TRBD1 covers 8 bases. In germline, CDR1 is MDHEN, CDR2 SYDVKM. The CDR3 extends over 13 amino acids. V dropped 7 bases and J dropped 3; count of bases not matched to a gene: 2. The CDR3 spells CASKGQVYNEQFF. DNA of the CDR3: TGTGCCAGCAAGGGACAGGTCTACAATGAGCAGTTCTTC. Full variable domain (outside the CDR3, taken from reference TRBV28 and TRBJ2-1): DVKVTQSSRYLVKRTGEKVFLECVQDMDHENMFWYRQDPGLGLRLIYFSYDVKMKEKGDIPEGYSVSREKKERFSLILESASTNQTSMYLCASKGQVYNEQFFGPGTRLTVL.

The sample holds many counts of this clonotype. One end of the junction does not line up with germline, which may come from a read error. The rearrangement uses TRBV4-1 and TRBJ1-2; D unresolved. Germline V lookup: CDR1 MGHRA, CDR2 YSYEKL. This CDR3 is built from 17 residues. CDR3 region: CASSQDPRGAANYGYTF. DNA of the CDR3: TGCGCCAGTAGCCAGGATCCCCGGGGAGCCGCTAACTATGGCTACACCTTC.

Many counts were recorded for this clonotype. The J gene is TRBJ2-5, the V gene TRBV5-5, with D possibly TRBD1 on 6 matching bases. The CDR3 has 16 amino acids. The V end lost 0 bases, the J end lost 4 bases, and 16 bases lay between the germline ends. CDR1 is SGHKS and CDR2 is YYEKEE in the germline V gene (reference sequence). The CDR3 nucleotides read TGTGCCAGCAGCTTGGCGCCAGGGGTGTCAGGAGAGACCCAGTACTTC. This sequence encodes CASSLAPGVSGETQYF.

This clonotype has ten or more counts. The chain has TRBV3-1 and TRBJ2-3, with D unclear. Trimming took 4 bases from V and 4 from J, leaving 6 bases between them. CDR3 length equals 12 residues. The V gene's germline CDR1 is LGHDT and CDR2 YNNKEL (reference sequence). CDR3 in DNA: TGTGCCAGCAGCCCTGGCCCAGATACGCAGTATTTT. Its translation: CASSPGPDTQYF.

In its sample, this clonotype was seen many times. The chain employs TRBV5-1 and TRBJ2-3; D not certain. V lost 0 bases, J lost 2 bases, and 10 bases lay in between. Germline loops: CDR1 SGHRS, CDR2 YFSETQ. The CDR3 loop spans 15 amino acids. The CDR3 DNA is TGCGCCAGCAGCTTGGGCGGTAGCCCCACAGATACGCAGTATTTT. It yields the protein CASSLGGSPTDTQYF.

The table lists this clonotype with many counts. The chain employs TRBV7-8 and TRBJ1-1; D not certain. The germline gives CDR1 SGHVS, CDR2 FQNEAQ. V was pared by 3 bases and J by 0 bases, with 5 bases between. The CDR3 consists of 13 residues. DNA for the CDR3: TGTGCCAGCAGCTTTAGGCTGAACACTGAAGCTTTCTTT. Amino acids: CASSFRLNTEAFF.

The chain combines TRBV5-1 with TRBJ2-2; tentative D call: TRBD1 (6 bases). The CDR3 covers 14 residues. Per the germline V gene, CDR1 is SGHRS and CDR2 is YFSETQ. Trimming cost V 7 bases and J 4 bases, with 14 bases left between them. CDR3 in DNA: TGCGCCAGCGCAGGGGATTTTGGCACCGGGGAGCTGTTTTTT. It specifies CASAGDFGTGELFF.

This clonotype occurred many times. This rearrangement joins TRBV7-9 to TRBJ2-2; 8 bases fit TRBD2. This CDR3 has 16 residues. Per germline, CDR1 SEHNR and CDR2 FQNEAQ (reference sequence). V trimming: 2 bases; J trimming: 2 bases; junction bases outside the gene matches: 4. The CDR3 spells CASSLRSGVNTGELFF. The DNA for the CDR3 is TGTGCCAGCAGCTTACGTAGCGGGGTTAACACCGGGGAGCTGTTTTTT.

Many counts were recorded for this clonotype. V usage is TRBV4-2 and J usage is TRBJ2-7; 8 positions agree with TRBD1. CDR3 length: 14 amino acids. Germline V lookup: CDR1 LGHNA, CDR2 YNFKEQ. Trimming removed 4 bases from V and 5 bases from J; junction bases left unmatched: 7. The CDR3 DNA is TGTGCCAGCAGCCCCGGACAGGGTCTACACGAGCAGTACTTC. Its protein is CASSPGQGLHEQYF.

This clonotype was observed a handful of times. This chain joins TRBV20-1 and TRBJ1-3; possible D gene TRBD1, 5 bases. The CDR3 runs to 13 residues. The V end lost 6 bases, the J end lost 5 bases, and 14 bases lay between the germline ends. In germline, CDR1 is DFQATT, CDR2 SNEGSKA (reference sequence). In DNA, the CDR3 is TGCAGTGCCCACCGGGACGATCGAAACACCATATATTTT. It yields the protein CSAHRDDRNTIYF.

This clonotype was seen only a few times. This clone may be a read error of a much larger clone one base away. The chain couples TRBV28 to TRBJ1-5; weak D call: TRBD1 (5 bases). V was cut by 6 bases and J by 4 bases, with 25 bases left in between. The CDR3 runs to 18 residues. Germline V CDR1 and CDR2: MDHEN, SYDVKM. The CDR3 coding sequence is TGTGCCAGCAGACCTTTGACTTTGCCGGGGGGTAGAAATCAGCCCCAGCATTTT. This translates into CASRPLTLPGGRNQPQHF.

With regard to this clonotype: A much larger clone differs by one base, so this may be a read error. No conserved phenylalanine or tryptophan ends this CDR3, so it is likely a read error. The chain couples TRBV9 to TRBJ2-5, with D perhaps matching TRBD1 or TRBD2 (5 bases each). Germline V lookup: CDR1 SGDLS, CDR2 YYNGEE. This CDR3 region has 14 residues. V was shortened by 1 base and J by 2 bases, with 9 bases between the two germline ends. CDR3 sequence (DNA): TGTGCCAGCAGCGTATACTGGGGGCAAGAGACCCAGTACTCC. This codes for CASSVYWGQETQYS.

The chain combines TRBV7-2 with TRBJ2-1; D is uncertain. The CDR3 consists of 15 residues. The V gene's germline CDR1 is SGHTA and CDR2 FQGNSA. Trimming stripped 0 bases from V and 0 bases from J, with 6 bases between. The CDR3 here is CASSLARFSYNEQFF. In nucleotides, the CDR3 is TGTGCCAGCAGCTTAGCTCGGTTCTCCTACAATGAGCAGTTCTTC.

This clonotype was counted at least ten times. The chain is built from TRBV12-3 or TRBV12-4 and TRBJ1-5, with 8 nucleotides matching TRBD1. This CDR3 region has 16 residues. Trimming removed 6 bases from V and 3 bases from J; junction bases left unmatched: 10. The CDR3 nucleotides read TGTGCCAGCAGGAGAAATGACAGGGGCTACAATCAGCCCCAGCATTTT. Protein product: CASRRNDRGYNQPQHF.

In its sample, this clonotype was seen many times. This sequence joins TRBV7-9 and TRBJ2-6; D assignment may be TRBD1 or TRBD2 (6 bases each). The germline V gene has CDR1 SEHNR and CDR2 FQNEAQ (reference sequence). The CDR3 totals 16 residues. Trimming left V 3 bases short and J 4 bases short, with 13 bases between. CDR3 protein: CASSLGGAGGANVLTF. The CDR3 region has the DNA TGTGCCAGCAGCTTGGGGGGCGCGGGCGGGGCCAACGTCCTGACTTTC.

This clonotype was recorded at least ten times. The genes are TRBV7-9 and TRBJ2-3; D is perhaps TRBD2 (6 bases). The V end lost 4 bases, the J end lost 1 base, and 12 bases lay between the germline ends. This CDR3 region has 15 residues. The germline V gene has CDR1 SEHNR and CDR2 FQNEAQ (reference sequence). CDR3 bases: TGTGCCAGCAGCTCCCAGGGAGGTCGCACAGATACGCAGTATTTT. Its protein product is CASSSQGGRTDTQYF.

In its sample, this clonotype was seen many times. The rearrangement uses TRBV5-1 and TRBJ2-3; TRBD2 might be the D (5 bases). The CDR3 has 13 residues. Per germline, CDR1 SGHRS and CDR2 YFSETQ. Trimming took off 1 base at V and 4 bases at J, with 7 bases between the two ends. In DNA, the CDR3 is TGCGCCAGCAGCTTGCCTAGCCCAGATACGCAGTATTTT. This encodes CASSLPSPDTQYF.

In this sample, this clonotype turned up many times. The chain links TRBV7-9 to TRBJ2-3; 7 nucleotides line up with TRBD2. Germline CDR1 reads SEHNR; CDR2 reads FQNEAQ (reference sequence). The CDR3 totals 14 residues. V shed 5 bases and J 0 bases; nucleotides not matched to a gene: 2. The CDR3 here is CASSNSGSTDTQYF. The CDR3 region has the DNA TGTGCCAGCAGCAATAGCGGGAGCACAGATACGCAGTATTTT.

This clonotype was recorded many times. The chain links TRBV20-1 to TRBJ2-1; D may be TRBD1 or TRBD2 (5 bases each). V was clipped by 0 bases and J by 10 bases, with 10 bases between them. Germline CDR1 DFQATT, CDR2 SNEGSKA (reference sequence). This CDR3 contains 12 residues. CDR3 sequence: CSARDSRDEQFF. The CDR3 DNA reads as TGCAGTGCTAGAGATAGTAGGGACGAGCAGTTCTTC.

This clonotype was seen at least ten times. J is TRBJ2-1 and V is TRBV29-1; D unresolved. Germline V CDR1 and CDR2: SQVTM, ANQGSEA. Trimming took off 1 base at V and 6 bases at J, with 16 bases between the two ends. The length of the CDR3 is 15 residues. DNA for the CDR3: TGCAGCGTTGAAGCGGCGAAGTCCACACGCAATGAGCAGTTCTTC. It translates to CSVEAAKSTRNEQFF.